Following are 7 T cell receptor beta chains from one sample sequenced in a study of cytomegalovirus exposure and HLA in healthy donors. PCR was performed using 60 Vbeta and 13 Jbeta primers. Measured with immunoSEQ multiplex PCR; TCRdb has only the in-frame clones, and not every one. The table shows 150,000 to 200,000 clones, with 65% to 90% occurring only once. The sample consisted of PBMCs. The receptor set was obtained from a human donor in good health.

In this sample, this clone turned up a few times. The chain carries TRBV9 and TRBJ2-3; a possible D gene is TRBD2 (7 bases). Germline values: CDR1 SGDLS, CDR2 YYNGEE. CDR3 length: 17 residues. Trimming took off 0 bases at V and 3 bases at J, with 17 bases between the two ends. The CDR3 region is CASSVEGGSFGTDTQYF. As DNA, the CDR3 is TGTGCCAGCAGCGTAGAGGGGGGGTCGTTTGGGACAGATACGCAGTATTTT.

V gene TRBV7-2 combines with J gene TRBJ2-1; 7 bases are shared with TRBD1. Germline assignment: CDR1 SGHTA and CDR2 FQGNSA. V lost 4 bases and J lost 4; bases outside the gene matches: 7. The CDR3 is 15 residues long. CDR3 DNA sequence: TGTGCCAGCAGCTCGACAGGGCGACCTTACAATGAGCAGTTCTTC. It yields the protein CASSSTGRPYNEQFF.

This clone turned up a few times. The V call is TRBV7-2, the J call TRBJ2-7, with a tentative D call TRBD2 (5 bases). With 5 bases removed from V and 0 bases from J, the gap between germline ends came to 14 bases. CDR3 length equals 15 residues. Germline CDR1 SGHTA, CDR2 FQGNSA. CDR3 coding DNA: TGTGCCAGCAGCCCCGGTGGTGGGAGCTCCTACGAGCAGTACTTC. Amino acid sequence: CASSPGGGSSYEQYF.

This clone was found a few times. The V call is TRBV4-3, the J call TRBJ1-3; D gene unclear. This CDR3 spans 16 amino acids. Per germline, CDR1 LGHNA and CDR2 YSLEER. V was trimmed by 0 bases and J by 0 bases, leaving 9 bases between them. This chain's CDR3 is CASSQDQGGSGNTIYF. CDR3 bases: TGCGCCAGCAGCCAAGATCAAGGCGGCTCTGGAAACACCATATATTTT.

The V and J genes are TRBV6-1 and TRBJ1-1, with D possibly TRBD1 on 6 matching bases. V was pared by 4 bases and J by 3 bases, with 21 bases between. Germline CDR1 is MNHNS and CDR2 is SASEGT. This CDR3 is built from 17 residues. The CDR3 sequence is CASSVLGPGHGYTEAFF. CDR3 nucleotides: TGTGCCAGCAGTGTGTTGGGACCGGGACACGGATACACTGAAGCTTTCTTT.

The sample holds one count of this clone. V and J are TRBV27 and TRBJ1-5; unclear D gene. V was clipped by 3 bases and J by 0 bases, with 9 bases between them. CDR1 and CDR2 (germline): MNHEY, SMNVEV (reference sequence). The CDR3 length is 15 residues. CDR3 protein: CASSLTLYSNQPQHF. The CDR3 coding sequence is TGTGCCAGCAGTTTGACTTTATATAGCAATCAGCCCCAGCATTTT.

This clone has only a few counts. The chain uses TRBV6-1 and TRBJ1-5; 8 bases align to TRBD1. This CDR3 contains 12 residues. Germline lookup yields CDR1 MNHNS and CDR2 SASEGT. V lost 5 bases, J lost 15 bases, and 9 bases stayed unmatched. This CDR3 is CASSIDRGARHF. The CDR3 DNA sequence: TGTGCCAGCAGTATCGACAGGGGTGCCCGGCATTTT.